This T cell receptor beta chain was retrieved from a study of CD8 T cells in ankylosing spondylitis. This clonotype was observed a few times. What it recognizes is unknown. Study outcomes and limitations: The clones that were linked to disease were reported to be significantly enriched in matched synovial fluid samples from ankylosing spondylitis patients. For ankylosing spondylitis blood, a TCR beta motif of eight or nine highly homologous variants appeared characteristic. Previous work reported some of these motif variants in the synovial fluid and blood of reactive arthritis. A CD8+ phenotype characterized the disease-linked clones, which were relatively rare in peripheral blood.

In making TCR beta libraries, quantitative 5'-RACE with molecular barcodes was used. TCRdb fed the 5' RACE reads into MiXCR, producing one record per CDR3 protein. The sample shows approximately 300,000 distinct CDR3 sequences, roughly 8% of them seen only once. The CDR3 is 14 amino acids. Trimming cost V 4 bases and J 2 bases, with 10 bases left between them. Germline V gene lookup returns CDR1 ENHRY and CDR2 SYGVKD. This receptor was identified in a male donor with ankylosing spondylitis. Sequencing input: blood, either unsorted or a sorted T cell fraction (not recorded which). V usage is TRBV10-3 and J usage is TRBJ2-3; D may be TRBD1 (5 bases). The CDR3 nucleotides are TGTGCCATCAGTGGGGGCCTGGTCACAGATACGCAGTATTTT. Amino acids: CAISGGLVTDTQYF.